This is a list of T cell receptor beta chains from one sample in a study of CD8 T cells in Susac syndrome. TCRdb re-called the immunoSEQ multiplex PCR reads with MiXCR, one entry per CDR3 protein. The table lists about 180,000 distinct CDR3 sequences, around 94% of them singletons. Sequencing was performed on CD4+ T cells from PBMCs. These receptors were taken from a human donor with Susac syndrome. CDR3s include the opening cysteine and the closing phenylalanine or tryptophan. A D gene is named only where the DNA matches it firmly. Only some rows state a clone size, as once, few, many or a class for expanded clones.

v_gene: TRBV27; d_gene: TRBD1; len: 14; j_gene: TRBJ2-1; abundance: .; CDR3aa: CASSFSDRADEQFF; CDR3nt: TGTGCCAGCAGTTTCTCGGACAGGGCCGATGAGCAGTTCTTC
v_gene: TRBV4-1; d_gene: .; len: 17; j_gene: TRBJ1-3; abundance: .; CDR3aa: CASSQVVSALSGNTIYF; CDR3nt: TGCGCCAGCAGCCAAGTAGTTAGTGCCCTCTCTGGAAACACCATATATTTT
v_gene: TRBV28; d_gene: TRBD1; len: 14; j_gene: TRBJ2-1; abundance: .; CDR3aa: CASIRQGAWDEQFF; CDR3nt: TGTGCCAGCATCCGGCAGGGGGCTTGGGATGAGCAGTTCTTC
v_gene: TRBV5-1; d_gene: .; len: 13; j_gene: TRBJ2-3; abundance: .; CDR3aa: CASRLDRTDTQYF; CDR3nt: TGCGCCAGCAGACTTGACAGGACGGATACGCAGTATTTT
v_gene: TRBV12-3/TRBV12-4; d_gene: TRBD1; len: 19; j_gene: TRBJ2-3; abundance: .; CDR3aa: CASSPRGRLQGAVADTQYF; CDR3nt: TGTGCCAGCAGTCCACGGGGGAGGCTGCAGGGGGCAGTGGCAGATACGCAGTATTTT
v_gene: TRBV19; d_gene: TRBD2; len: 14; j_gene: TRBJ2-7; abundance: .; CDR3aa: CASSRRGEAYEQYF; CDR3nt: TGTGCCAGTAGTCGGCGGGGGGAAGCCTACGAGCAGTACTTC
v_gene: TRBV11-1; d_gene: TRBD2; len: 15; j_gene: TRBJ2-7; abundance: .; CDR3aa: CASSLLGLAGNEQYF; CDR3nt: TGTGCCAGCAGCTTATTGGGACTAGCGGGGAACGAGCAGTACTTC
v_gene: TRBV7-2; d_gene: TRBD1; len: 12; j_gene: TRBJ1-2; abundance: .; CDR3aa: CASSLNTGGSTF; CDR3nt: TGTGCCAGCAGTCTTAACACAGGGGGCAGCACCTTC
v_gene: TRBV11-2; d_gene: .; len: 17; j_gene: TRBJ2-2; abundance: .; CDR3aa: CASSLVLRGANTGELFF; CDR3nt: TGTGCCAGCAGCTTAGTTTTACGGGGGGCCAACACCGGGGAGCTGTTTTTT
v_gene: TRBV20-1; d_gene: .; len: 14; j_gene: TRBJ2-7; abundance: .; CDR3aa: CSARVVGPPYEQYF; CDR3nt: TGCAGTGCTAGAGTCGTGGGGCCACCCTACGAGCAGTACTTC
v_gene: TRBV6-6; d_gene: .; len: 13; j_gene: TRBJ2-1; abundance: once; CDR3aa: CASSYGRPGHQFF; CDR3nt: TGTGCCAGCAGTTACGGTAGACCGGGACACCAGTTCTTC
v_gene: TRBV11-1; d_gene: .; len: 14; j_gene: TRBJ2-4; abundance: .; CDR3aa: CASSGSGDFNIQYF; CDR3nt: TGTGCCAGCAGCGGATCCGGGGATTTCAACATTCAGTACTTC
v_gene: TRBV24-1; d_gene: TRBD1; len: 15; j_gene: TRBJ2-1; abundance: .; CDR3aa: CATSPGQGPYNEQFF; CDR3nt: TGTGCCACCAGCCCGGGACAGGGACCCTACAATGAGCAGTTCTTC
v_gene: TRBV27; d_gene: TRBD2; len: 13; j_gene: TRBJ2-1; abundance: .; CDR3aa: CASRGLGDNEQFF; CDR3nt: TGTGCCAGCCGGGGACTAGGGGACAATGAGCAGTTCTTC
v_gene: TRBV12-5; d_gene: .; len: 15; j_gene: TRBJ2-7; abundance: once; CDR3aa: CASGLVPGLGYEQYF; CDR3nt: TGTGCTAGTGGTTTGGTACCAGGGCTCGGCTACGAGCAGTACTTC
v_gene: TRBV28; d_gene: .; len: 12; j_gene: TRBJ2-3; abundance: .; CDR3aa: CASRSSTDTQYF; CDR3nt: TGTGCCAGCAGGAGCAGCACAGATACGCAGTATTTT
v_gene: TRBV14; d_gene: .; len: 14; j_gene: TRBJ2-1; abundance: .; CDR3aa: CASSHAGLRGEQFF; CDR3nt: TGTGCCAGCAGCCACGCGGGTCTCCGCGGGGAGCAGTTCTTC
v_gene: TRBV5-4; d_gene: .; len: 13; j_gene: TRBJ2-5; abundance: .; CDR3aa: CASSFRTEETQYF; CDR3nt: TGTGCCAGCAGCTTCCGGACTGAAGAGACCCAGTACTTC
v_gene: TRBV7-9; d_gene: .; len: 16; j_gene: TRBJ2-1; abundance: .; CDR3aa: CASSSGRWGNYNEQFF; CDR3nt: TGTGCCAGCAGCTCGGGACGGTGGGGCAACTACAATGAGCAGTTCTTC
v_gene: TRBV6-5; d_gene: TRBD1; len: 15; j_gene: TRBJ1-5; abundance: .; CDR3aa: CASSTTGGSNQPQHF; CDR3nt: TGTGCCAGCAGTACGACAGGGGGCAGCAATCAGCCCCAGCATTTT
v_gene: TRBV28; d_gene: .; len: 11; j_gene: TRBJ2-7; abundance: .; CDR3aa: CASRQGWEQYF; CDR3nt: TGTGCCAGCAGACAGGGCTGGGAGCAGTACTTC
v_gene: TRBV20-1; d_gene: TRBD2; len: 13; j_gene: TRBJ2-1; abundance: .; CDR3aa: CSAKPGGGNEQFF; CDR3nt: TGCAGTGCTAAGCCCGGGGGAGGGAATGAGCAGTTCTTC
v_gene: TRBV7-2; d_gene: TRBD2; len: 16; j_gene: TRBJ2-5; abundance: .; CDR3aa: CASSSEGGRAWETQYF; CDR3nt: TGTGCCAGCAGCTCTGAGGGCGGGAGGGCCTGGGAGACCCAGTACTTC
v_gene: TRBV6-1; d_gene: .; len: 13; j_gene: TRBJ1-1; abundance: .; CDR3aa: CASRLSMNTEAFF; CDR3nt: TGTGCCAGCAGGCTAAGCATGAACACTGAAGCTTTCTTT
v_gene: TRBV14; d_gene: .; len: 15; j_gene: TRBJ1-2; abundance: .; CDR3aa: CASSQDRGVAGGYTF; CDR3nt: TGTGCCAGCAGCCAAGATCGCGGGGTAGCGGGCGGCTACACCTTC
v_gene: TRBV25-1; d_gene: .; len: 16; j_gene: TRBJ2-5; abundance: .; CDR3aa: CASITPGANWGETQYF; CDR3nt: TGTGCCAGCATCACCCCCGGGGCAAACTGGGGAGAGACCCAGTACTTC
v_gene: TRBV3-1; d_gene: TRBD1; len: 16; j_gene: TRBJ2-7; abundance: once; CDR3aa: CASSQDYRTGGYEQYF; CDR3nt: TGTGCCAGCAGCCAAGATTATAGGACAGGGGGCTACGAGCAGTACTTC
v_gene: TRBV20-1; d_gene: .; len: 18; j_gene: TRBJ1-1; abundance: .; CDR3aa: CSASPGLPGRPLNTEAFF; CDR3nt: TGCAGTGCTAGTCCCGGTCTTCCTGGCAGGCCTCTGAACACTGAAGCTTTCTTT
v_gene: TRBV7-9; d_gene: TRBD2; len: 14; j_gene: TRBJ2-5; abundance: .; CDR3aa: CASSYGTSEETQYF; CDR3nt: TGTGCCAGCAGCTACGGGACTAGTGAGGAGACCCAGTACTTC
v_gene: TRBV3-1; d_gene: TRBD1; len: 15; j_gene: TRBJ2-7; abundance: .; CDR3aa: CASSQGHRGTYEQYF; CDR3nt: TGTGCCAGCAGCCAAGGGCACAGGGGCACCTACGAGCAGTACTTC
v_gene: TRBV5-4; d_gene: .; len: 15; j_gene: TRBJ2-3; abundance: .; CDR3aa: CASSLARQGRDTQYF; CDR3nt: TGTGCCAGCAGCTTGGCCCGGCAGGGGAGGGATACGCAGTATTTT
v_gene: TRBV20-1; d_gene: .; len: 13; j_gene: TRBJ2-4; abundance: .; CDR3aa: CSASTGTLAIQYF; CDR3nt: TGCAGTGCTTCAACCGGGACCTTGGCCATTCAGTACTTC
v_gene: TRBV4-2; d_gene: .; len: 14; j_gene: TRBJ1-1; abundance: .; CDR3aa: CASSLQLGNTEAFF; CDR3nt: TGTGCCAGCAGCCTCCAACTGGGGAACACTGAAGCTTTCTTT
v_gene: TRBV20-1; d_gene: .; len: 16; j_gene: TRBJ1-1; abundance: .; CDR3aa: CSARFPQGALNTEAFF; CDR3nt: TGCAGTGCTAGATTCCCACAGGGCGCTCTGAACACTGAAGCTTTCTTT
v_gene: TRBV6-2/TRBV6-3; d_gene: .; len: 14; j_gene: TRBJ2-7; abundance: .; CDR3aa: CASRLFGGSYEQYF; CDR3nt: TGTGCCAGCAGATTGTTCGGTGGCTCCTACGAGCAGTACTTC
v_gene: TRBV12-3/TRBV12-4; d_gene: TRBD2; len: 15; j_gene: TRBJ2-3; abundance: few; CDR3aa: CASSLAGGLTDTQYF; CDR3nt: TGTGCCAGCAGTCTAGCGGGAGGTTTAACAGATACGCAGTATTTT
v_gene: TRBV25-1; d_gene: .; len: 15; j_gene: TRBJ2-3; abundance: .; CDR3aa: CASIGRRVGTDTQYF; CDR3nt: TGTGCCAGCATAGGGCGGAGAGTGGGCACAGATACGCAGTATTTT
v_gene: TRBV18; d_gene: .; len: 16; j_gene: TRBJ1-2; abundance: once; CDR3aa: CASSPSGQRASYGYTF; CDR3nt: TGTGCCAGCTCACCCTCCGGACAGCGAGCCTCCTATGGCTACACCTTC
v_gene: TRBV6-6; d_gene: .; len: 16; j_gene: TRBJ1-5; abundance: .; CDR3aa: CASNPGSRYSNQPQHF; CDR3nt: TGTGCCAGCAACCCGGGGAGCCGATATAGCAATCAGCCCCAGCATTTT
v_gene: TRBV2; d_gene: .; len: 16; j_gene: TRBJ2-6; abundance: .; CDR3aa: CASSLNRARGANVLTF; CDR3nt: TGTGCCAGCAGCCTCAACAGGGCGAGAGGGGCCAACGTCCTGACTTTC